The TCR beta chain under discussion was sequenced for a study of T cell changes during pregnancy in multiple sclerosis. Some clones are missing from TCRdb's copy, which holds only in-frame ones; the method was immunoSEQ multiplex PCR. The sample carries around 88,000 clones, approximately 93% recorded once. Germline loops: CDR1 SNHLY, CDR2 FYNNEI. This CDR3 spans 14 amino acids. Trimming left V 4 bases short and J 7 bases short, with 14 bases between. The source of this sequence is a female donor with multiple sclerosis, enrolled in a pregnancy study. V and J are TRBV2 and TRBJ1-5, with a weak D call TRBD1 (5 bases). This specimen consisted of peripheral blood, obtained in the first trimester of pregnancy. In nucleotides, the CDR3 is TGTGCCAGCAGTGGGCAGGGAGGTCGCCAGCCCCAGCATTTT. It is translated as CASSGQGGRQPQHF.